The 16 T cell receptor beta chains in this list originate from one sample, sequenced in a study of T cell responses to AZD1222 COVID-19 vaccine. The table came from immunoSEQ multiplex PCR; TCRdb's copy has only in-frame clones and leaves some out. The data show 90,000 to 120,000 clones, 80% to 90% seen once. The starting material was peripheral blood, obtained on day 0 of AZD1222 vaccination. These receptors came from an adult in good health.

The chain uses TRBV6-1 and TRBJ2-5; D gene ambiguous. The CDR3 consists of 12 residues. Per germline, CDR1 MNHNS and CDR2 SASEGT. V was shortened by 2 bases and J by 6 bases, with 7 bases between the two germline ends. CDR3 residues: CASSEIGKTQYF. DNA of the CDR3: TGTGCCAGCAGTGAAATTGGGAAGACCCAGTACTTC.

The chain is built from TRBV5-5 and TRBJ1-1; D is unresolved. The CDR3 is made up of 14 amino acids. From germline, CDR1 is SGHKS and CDR2 YYEKEE (reference sequence). Trimming pared 2 bases from V and 1 base from J, leaving 9 bases between. The CDR3 reads CASSLFAGNTEAFF. The CDR3 DNA sequence: TGTGCCAGCAGCTTATTCGCAGGGAACACTGAAGCTTTCTTT.

The chain combines TRBV14 with TRBJ2-5, with no clear D. Germline assignment: CDR1 SGHDN and CDR2 FVKESK. The V and J ends lost 0 bases and 5 bases respectively, with 13 bases between them. This CDR3 spans 15 amino acids. This CDR3 reads CASSQDIGVQETQYF. The CDR3 DNA reads TGTGCCAGCAGCCAAGATATTGGGGTGCAGGAGACCCAGTACTTC.

The rearrangement links TRBV28 to TRBJ1-6; unclear D gene. The CDR3 contains 17 residues. Trimming took off 7 bases at V and 0 bases at J, with 16 bases between the two ends. CDR1 is MDHEN, CDR2 SYDVKM, per germline. CDR3 protein: CASNDGAGSSYNSPLHF. The CDR3 DNA is TGTGCCAGCAATGACGGAGCTGGGAGCTCCTATAATTCACCCCTCCACTTT.

The J gene is TRBJ1-3, the V gene TRBV18, with 7 positions matching TRBD1. The trim removed 0 bases at V and 1 base at J, leaving 6 bases unmatched. The CDR3 loop spans 17 amino acids. CDR1 KGHSH and CDR2 LQKENI come from the germline V gene. The CDR3 DNA reads as TGTGCCAGCTCACCACCGACAGGGACCTTATCTGGAAACACCATATATTTT. Protein product: CASSPPTGTLSGNTIYF.

This CDR3 is CAWSEVRVGNSPLHF. The CDR3 region has the DNA TGTGCCTGGAGTGAGGTCAGGGTCGGTAATTCACCCCTCCACTTT. This rearrangement joins TRBV30 to TRBJ1-6; TRBD1 might be the D (5 bases). Germline assignment: CDR1 GTSNPN and CDR2 SVGIG (reference sequence). V gave up 1 base and J gave up 6 bases, with 13 bases separating them. The CDR3 covers 15 residues.

The genes are TRBV7-2 and TRBJ1-5, with D maybe TRBD1 (6 bases). With 4 bases removed from V and 3 bases from J, the gap between germline ends came to 13 bases. The germline CDR1 and CDR2 sequences are SGHTA and FQGNSA. This CDR3 has 15 residues. CDR3 nucleotide sequence: TGTGCCAGCAGCTCCTTAGGGGGACCCAATCAGCCCCAGCATTTT. As protein: CASSSLGGPNQPQHF. Using reference TRBV7-2 and TRBJ1-5 for the parts outside the CDR3, the full variable domain is GAGVSQSPSNKVTEKGKDVELRCDPISGHTALYWYRQSLGQGLEFLIYFQGNSAPDKSGLPSDRFSAERTGGSVSTLTIQRTQQEDSAVYLCASSSLGGPNQPQHFGDGTRLSIL.

This rearrangement joins TRBV5-5 to TRBJ1-2; no reliable D call. This CDR3 has 12 residues. The germline gives CDR1 SGHKS, CDR2 YYEKEE (reference sequence). Trimming removed 4 bases at V and 4 bases at J, with 8 bases between. For the CDR3, the DNA is TGTGCCAGCAGCCCACTCCTCTATGGCTACACCTTC. Translation: CASSPLLYGYTF.

The rearrangement uses TRBV3-1 (or the pseudogene TRBV3-2) and TRBJ1-3; D remains ambiguous. In germline, CDR1 is LGHDT, CDR2 YNNKEL (reference sequence). This CDR3 comprises 16 residues. The ends were cut back, 4 bases at V and 0 bases at J, with 13 bases in the middle. The CDR3 loop reads CASSPRFTGSGNTIYF. The CDR3, as DNA: TGTGCCAGCAGCCCCCGCTTTACCGGCTCTGGAAACACCATATATTTT.

This clone was picked up a small number of times. The chain combines TRBV5-3 with TRBJ2-1; 10 nucleotides align to TRBD2. TRBV5-3 is marked as an open reading frame, function uncertain. The CDR3 spans 15 residues. V trimming: 2 bases; J trimming: 5 bases; junction bases outside the gene matches: 4. DNA of the CDR3: TGTGCCAGAAGCTTCCTAGCGGGAGTAAACAATGAGCAGTTCTTC. This codes for CARSFLAGVNNEQFF.

The gene calls are TRBV5-5 and TRBJ1-1; D is undetermined. This CDR3 comprises 17 residues. V was shortened by 0 bases and J by 2 bases, with 17 bases between the two germline ends. CDR1 and CDR2 (germline): SGHKS, YYEKEE (reference sequence). The CDR3 DNA sequence: TGTGCCAGCAGCTTGGGAGCAGCGGAAAATTCAAACACTGAAGCTTTCTTT. Encoded protein: CASSLGAAENSNTEAFF.

The V gene is TRBV18, the J gene TRBJ1-1; 9 positions match TRBD1. V gave up 4 bases and J gave up 5 bases; unmatched junction bases: 5. CDR3 length equals 14 residues. Germline CDR1 reads KGHSH; CDR2 reads LQKENI. The CDR3 DNA follows: TGTGCCAGCTCACATCCGGGACAGGGAACTGAAGCTTTCTTT. As protein: CASSHPGQGTEAFF.

This chain connects TRBV5-1 to TRBJ2-2; D is tentatively TRBD1 or TRBD2 (5 bases each). Germline CDR1 reads SGHRS; CDR2 reads YFSETQ. Between the trimmed V and J ends, which lost 5 bases and 0 bases, there was a span of 8 bases. This CDR3 region has 14 residues. Here the CDR3 DNA reads TGCGCCAGCAGTGGGGGATCGAACACCGGGGAGCTGTTTTTT. Amino acids: CASSGGSNTGELFF.

V and J are TRBV15 and TRBJ2-1, with unresolved D. This CDR3 has 13 residues. With 0 bases removed from V and 7 bases from J, the gap between germline ends came to 7 bases. Germline-derived CDR1 and CDR2 are LNHNV and YYDKDF (reference sequence). The CDR3 DNA reads TGTGCCACCAGCAGAGATATGGGGAATGAGCAGTTCTTC. Protein: CATSRDMGNEQFF.

The V and J genes are TRBV7-2 and TRBJ2-7, with D maybe TRBD1 (6 bases). This CDR3 has 13 residues. V was shortened by 7 bases and J by 5 bases, with 15 bases between the two germline ends. Germline CDR1 and CDR2: SGHTA and FQGNSA. DNA of the CDR3: TGTGCCAGCACCCCGACGAGGGGGAACGAGCAGTACTTC. As protein: CASTPTRGNEQYF.

The genes are TRBV18 and TRBJ1-1; tentatively, D is TRBD1 (5 bases). This CDR3 is built from 11 residues. Germline CDR1 and CDR2: KGHSH and LQKENI. The V gene lost 4 bases and the J gene lost 11 bases, with 11 bases spanning the gap. Here the CDR3 DNA reads TGTGCCAGCTCACAGGATAGGGGTGCTTTCTTT. Its protein product is CASSQDRGAFF.